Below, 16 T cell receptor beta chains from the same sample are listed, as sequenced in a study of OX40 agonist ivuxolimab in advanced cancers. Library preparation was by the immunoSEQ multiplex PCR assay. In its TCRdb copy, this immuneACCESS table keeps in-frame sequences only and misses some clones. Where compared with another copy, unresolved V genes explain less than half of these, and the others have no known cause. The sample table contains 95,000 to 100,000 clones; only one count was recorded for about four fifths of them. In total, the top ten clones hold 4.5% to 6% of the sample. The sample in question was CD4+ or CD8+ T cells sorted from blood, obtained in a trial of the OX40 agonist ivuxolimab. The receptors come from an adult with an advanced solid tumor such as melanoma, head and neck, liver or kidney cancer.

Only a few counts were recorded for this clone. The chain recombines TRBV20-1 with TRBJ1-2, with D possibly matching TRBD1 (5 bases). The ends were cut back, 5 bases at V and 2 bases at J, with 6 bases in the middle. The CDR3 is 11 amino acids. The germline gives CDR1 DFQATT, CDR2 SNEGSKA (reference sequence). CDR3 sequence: CSASGNYGYTF. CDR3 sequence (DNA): TGCAGTGCTTCAGGGAACTATGGCTACACCTTC.

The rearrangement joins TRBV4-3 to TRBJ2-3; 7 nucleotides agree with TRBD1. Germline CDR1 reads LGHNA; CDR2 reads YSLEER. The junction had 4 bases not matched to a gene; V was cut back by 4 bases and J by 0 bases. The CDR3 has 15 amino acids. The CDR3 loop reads CASSLQGESTDTQYF. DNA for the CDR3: TGCGCCAGCAGCCTGCAGGGGGAGAGCACAGATACGCAGTATTTT.

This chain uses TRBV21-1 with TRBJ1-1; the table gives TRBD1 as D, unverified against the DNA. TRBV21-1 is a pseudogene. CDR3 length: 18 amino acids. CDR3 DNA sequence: TGTGCCAGCAGCGCAACTCTTGACAGGGGGCTATTGAACACTGAAGCTTTCTTT. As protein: CASSATLDRGLLNTEAFF.

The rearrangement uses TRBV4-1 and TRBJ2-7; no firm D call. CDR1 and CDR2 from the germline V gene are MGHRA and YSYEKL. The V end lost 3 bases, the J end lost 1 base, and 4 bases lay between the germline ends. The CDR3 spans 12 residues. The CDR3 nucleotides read TGCGCCAGCAGCCACAATTCCTACGAGCAGTACTTC. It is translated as CASSHNSYEQYF.

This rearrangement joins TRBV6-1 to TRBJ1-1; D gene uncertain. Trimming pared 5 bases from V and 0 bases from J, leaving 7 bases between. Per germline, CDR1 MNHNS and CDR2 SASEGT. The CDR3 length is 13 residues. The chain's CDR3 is CASSLGLNTEAFF. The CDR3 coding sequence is TGTGCCAGCAGTTTGGGCCTGAACACTGAAGCTTTCTTT.

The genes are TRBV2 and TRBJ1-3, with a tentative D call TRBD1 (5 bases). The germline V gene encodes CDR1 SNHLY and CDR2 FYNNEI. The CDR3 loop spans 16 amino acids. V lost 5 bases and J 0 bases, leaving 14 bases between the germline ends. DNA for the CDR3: TGTGCCAGCAGTCACCCCAGGGCGAACTCTGGAAACACCATATATTTT. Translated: CASSHPRANSGNTIYF.

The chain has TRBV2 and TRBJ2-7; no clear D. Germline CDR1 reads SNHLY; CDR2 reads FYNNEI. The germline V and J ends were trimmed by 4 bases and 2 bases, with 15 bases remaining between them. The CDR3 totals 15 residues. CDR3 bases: TGTGCCAGCAGTGCCTTCACTCCCAGGACCTACGAGCAGTACTTC. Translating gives CASSAFTPRTYEQYF.

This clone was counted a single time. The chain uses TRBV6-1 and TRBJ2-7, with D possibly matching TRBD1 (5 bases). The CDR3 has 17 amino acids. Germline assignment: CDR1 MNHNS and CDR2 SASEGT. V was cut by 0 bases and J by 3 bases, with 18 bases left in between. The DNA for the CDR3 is TGTGCCAGCAGTGAAGCACAGACGACCTGGGGCCTCTACGAGCAGTACTTC. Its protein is CASSEAQTTWGLYEQYF.

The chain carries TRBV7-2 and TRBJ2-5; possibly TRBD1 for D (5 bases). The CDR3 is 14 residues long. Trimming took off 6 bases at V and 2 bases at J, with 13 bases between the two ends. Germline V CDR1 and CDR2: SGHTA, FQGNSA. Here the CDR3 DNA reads TGTGCCAGCAGGCCTCAGGGCCAGCAAGAGACCCAGTACTTC. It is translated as CASRPQGQQETQYF.

CDR3 residues: CASSSGGSEGGYTF. The CDR3 DNA sequence: TGTGCCAGCAGCTCAGGCGGAAGCGAAGGGGGCTACACCTTC. The gene calls are TRBV7-9 and TRBJ1-2; D not certain. Germline lookup yields CDR1 SEHNR and CDR2 FQNEAQ (reference sequence). There are 14 residues in the CDR3. V lost 4 bases and J lost 8, with 17 bases in between. Drawing the rest from reference TRBV7-9 and TRBJ1-2, the complete variable domain is DTGVSQNPRHKITKRGQNVTFRCDPISEHNRLYWYRQTLGQGPEFLTYFQNEAQLEKSRLLSDRFSAERPKGSFSTLEIQRTEQGDSAMYLCASSSGGSEGGYTFGSGTRLTVV.

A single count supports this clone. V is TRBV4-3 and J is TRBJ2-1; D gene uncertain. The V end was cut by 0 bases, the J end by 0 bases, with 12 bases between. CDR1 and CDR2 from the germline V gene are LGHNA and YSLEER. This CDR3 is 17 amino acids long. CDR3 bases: TGCGCCAGCAGCCAAGACAGAACTCGAGACTCCTACAATGAGCAGTTCTTC. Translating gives CASSQDRTRDSYNEQFF.

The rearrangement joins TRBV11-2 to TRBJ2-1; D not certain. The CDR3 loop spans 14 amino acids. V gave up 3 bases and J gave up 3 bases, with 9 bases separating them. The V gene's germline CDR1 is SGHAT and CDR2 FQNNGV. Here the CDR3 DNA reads TGTGCCAGCAGCTTCGACATCTTCTACAATGAGCAGTTCTTC. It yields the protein CASSFDIFYNEQFF.

DNA of the CDR3: TGTGCCAGCAGCTACACCCCCGGGACAGGGGACAATGAGCAGTTCTTC. It is translated as CASSYTPGTGDNEQFF. The genes are TRBV7-9 and TRBJ2-1; 10 bases are a match to TRBD1. Per the germline V gene, CDR1 is SEHNR and CDR2 is FQNEAQ (reference sequence). The junction had 8 bases not matched to a gene; V was cut back by 4 bases and J by 5 bases. The CDR3 is 16 amino acids.

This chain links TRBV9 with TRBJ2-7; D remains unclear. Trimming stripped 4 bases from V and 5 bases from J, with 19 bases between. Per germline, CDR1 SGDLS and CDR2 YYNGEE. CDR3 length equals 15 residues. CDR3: CASSPGGLAKDEQYF. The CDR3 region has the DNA TGTGCCAGCAGCCCCGGTGGGCTCGCGAAGGACGAGCAGTACTTC.

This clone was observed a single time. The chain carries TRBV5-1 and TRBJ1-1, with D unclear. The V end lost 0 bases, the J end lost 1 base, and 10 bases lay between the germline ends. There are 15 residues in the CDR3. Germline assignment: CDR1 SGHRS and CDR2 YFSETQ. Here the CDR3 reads CASSLVRKENTEAFF. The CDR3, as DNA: TGCGCCAGCAGCTTGGTAAGGAAGGAGAACACTGAAGCTTTCTTT.

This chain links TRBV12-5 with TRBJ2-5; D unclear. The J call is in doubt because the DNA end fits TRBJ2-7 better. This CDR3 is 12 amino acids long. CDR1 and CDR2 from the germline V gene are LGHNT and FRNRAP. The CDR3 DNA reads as TGTGCTAGTGGTCCCCAGTCCTACGAGCAGTACTTC. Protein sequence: CASGPQSYEQYF.